The present T cell receptor beta chain was sequenced within a study of CD8 T cells in Susac syndrome. The study, taken as a whole, reports: A relatively small number of individuals underwent TCR sequencing and HLA analysis.

The RNA, about 0.45 to 1 ug, was put through reverse transcription using random hexamers. Across 54 Vbeta and 13 Jbeta, TCR beta CDR3 was amplified with immunoSEQ multiplex PCR. Using its own MiXCR run on the immunoSEQ multiplex PCR reads, TCRdb lists one record per CDR3 protein. The table shows 200,000 to 250,000 distinct CDR3 sequences, with just over 90% occurring only once. In blood CD8+ and CD4+ T cells, TCR beta underwent sequencing. FACS enriched CD8+ TEMRA cells, while bulk CD8+ and CD4+ were negatively isolated. The germline V gene encodes CDR1 MNHEY and CDR2 SVGAGI. V was pared by 1 base and J by 6 bases, with 8 bases of the junction left unmatched. This CDR3 region has 15 residues. As concerns this clonotype: The antigen is not known.

Material: CD4+ T cells from PBMCs. The sequence came from a human donor with multiple sclerosis. The chain links TRBV6-5 to TRBJ2-7; 8 nucleotides agree with TRBD1. This CDR3 reads CASSYWSGRGLEQYF. As DNA, the CDR3 is TGTGCCAGCAGTTACTGGTCGGGCAGGGGGCTCGAGCAGTACTTC.